Presented here are 28 T cell receptor beta chains from one specimen sequenced in a study of CD8 T cells in ankylosing spondylitis. TCRdb reanalysed the 5' RACE reads using MiXCR and keeps one entry per CDR3 protein. The data hold about 700,000 distinct CDR3 sequences, with over 15% observed a single time. Study observations and caveats: What appeared characteristic of ankylosing spondylitis blood was a TCR beta motif of several highly homologous variants.

The antigens of these receptors remain unknown. Sequencing input: blood, either unsorted or a sorted T cell fraction (not recorded which). The origin of the receptors is a male donor with ankylosing spondylitis.

The genes are TRBV12-3 or TRBV12-4 and TRBJ2-2; D is unresolved. This CDR3 comprises 13 residues. V was shortened by 9 bases and J by 0 bases, with 8 bases between the two germline ends. In nucleotides, the CDR3 is TGTGCCAGTCGGTCGTCGAACACCGGGGAGCTGTTTTTT. This translates into CASRSSNTGELFF.

The chain recombines TRBV2 with TRBJ2-1; the D is unclear. The CDR3 runs to 13 residues. Trimming removed 3 bases at V and 3 bases at J, with 6 bases between. The V gene's germline CDR1 is SNHLY and CDR2 FYNNEI. This CDR3 is CASSDYLYNEQFF. The CDR3 bases are TGTGCCAGCAGTGATTACCTCTACAATGAGCAGTTCTTC.

This clonotype has at least ten counts. The CDR3 DNA follows: TGTGCCAGCAGTTCCCGGACAGGGGAGAATTCACCCCTCCACTTT. Protein sequence: CASSSRTGENSPLHF. This chain uses TRBV12-3 or TRBV12-4 with TRBJ1-6; TRBD1 matches at 9 bases. With V trimmed by 4 bases and J by 7 bases, 5 bases remained unmatched. The CDR3 runs to 15 residues.

This clonotype was detected only a few times. The V call is TRBV10-3, the J call TRBJ1-1; TRBD1 matches at 7 bases. The germline gives CDR1 ENHRY, CDR2 SYGVKD. Trimming at V came to 4 bases and at J to 1 base, leaving 9 bases not matched to a gene. The CDR3 runs to 16 residues. For the CDR3, the DNA is TGTGCCATCAGTGTCGGGAGACAGGGATCGAACACTGAAGCTTTCTTT. Protein product: CAISVGRQGSNTEAFF.

In this sample, this clonotype turned up a few times. This sequence joins TRBV3-1 and TRBJ2-5, with 7 bases lining up with TRBD1. In germline, CDR1 is LGHDT, CDR2 YNNKEL (reference sequence). The junction had 10 bases not matched to a gene; V was cut back by 4 bases and J by 5 bases. This CDR3 contains 15 residues. The CDR3 nucleotides read TGTGCCAGCAGCCTAAGGGCAGGGGGAGCGGAGACCCAGTACTTC. Its translation is CASSLRAGGAETQYF.

This chain links TRBV7-9 with TRBJ2-1; 9 bases map to TRBD2. Trimming took 5 bases from V and 7 from J; bases not matched to a gene: 15. Germline CDR1 is SEHNR and CDR2 is FQNEAQ (reference sequence). The CDR3 is 17 residues long. For the CDR3, the DNA is TGTGCCAGCAGCCCCCCCCGGATAGCGGGAGACCGTAATGAGCAGTTCTTC. Protein sequence: CASSPPRIAGDRNEQFF.

This clonotype was seen a few times. The chain combines TRBV20-1 with TRBJ1-1; TRBD1 matches 9 bases. The V gene's germline CDR1 is DFQATT and CDR2 SNEGSKA (reference sequence). The V and J ends lost 1 base and 8 bases, in that order; junction bases with no gene match: 8. The CDR3 has 14 residues. CDR3 sequence (DNA): TGCAGTGCTAGAGTGGGGACAGGGAGCCCAGAAGCTTTCTTT. Amino acid sequence: CSARVGTGSPEAFF.

V and J are TRBV28 and TRBJ2-7; 7 bases are shared with TRBD1. J gave up 4 bases and V 4 bases, and 13 bases lay outside the gene matches. The CDR3 has 16 residues. Per the germline V gene, CDR1 is MDHEN and CDR2 is SYDVKM. The chain's CDR3 is CASSSNRLGTAYEQYF. In DNA, the CDR3 is TGTGCCAGCAGTTCTAACCGACTCGGGACAGCATACGAGCAGTACTTC.

This clonotype was counted a few times. The chain carries TRBV5-1 and TRBJ2-3, with D perhaps matching TRBD1 (6 bases). The CDR3 has 17 amino acids. Germline V gene lookup returns CDR1 SGHRS and CDR2 YFSETQ. The V end lost 5 bases, the J end lost 3 bases, and 22 bases lay between the germline ends. The CDR3 region is CASSPLTGAVRTDTQYF. CDR3 DNA: TGCGCCAGCAGTCCCTTGACAGGTGCAGTGCGGACAGATACGCAGTATTTT.

The chain employs TRBV6-5 and TRBJ2-7; D is ambiguous. Trimming removed 4 bases from V and 6 bases from J, with 16 bases in between. The germline V gene encodes CDR1 MNHEY and CDR2 SVGAGI. The CDR3 runs 14 residues. CDR3 sequence: CASSFSPAVGEQYF. The CDR3 nucleotides read TGTGCCAGCAGTTTCTCCCCCGCCGTGGGCGAGCAGTACTTC.

This chain connects TRBV5-6 to TRBJ2-1; 11 bases map to TRBD2. V lost 4 bases and J lost 8; bases outside the gene matches: 17. The CDR3 extends over 18 amino acids. Germline CDR1 SGHDT, CDR2 YYEEEE. CDR3 coding DNA: TGTGCCAGCAGCGGAGGGACTAGCGGCAGACTCCGTGACGATGAGCAGTTCTTC. It translates to CASSGGTSGRLRDDEQFF.

This clonotype was found a few times. The gene calls are TRBV12-3 or TRBV12-4 and TRBJ1-4, with TRBD1 identical over 7 bases. The V gene end was trimmed by 3 bases and the J gene end by 5 bases; junction bases not matched to a gene: 6. The CDR3 extends over 15 amino acids. The CDR3 DNA reads TGTGCCAGCAGTTTGGTCCCAGGGGGAAATGAAAAACTGTTTTTT. Translated, it gives CASSLVPGGNEKLFF.

The J gene is TRBJ2-1, the V gene TRBV4-1; D remains ambiguous. The germline V gene has CDR1 MGHRA and CDR2 YSYEKL. The CDR3 is 13 residues long. With 2 bases removed from V and 6 bases from J, the gap between germline ends came to 8 bases. The chain's CDR3 is CASSQISPNEQFF. The CDR3 nucleotides are TGCGCCAGCAGCCAAATTAGTCCCAATGAGCAGTTCTTC.

This clonotype showed up just a few times. The gene calls are TRBV12-3 or TRBV12-4 and TRBJ1-1; D gene unclear. V lost 6 bases and J lost 4, with 21 bases in between. This CDR3 comprises 16 residues. The CDR3 DNA is TGTGCCAGCAGCCGTAGTGCGGACCCACGGGGCACTGAAGCTTTCTTT. Its protein is CASSRSADPRGTEAFF.

The chain joins TRBV28 to TRBJ1-2; no clear D gene. The germline CDR1 and CDR2 sequences are MDHEN and SYDVKM. This CDR3 comprises 14 residues. Trimming cost V 6 bases and J 3 bases, with 14 bases left between them. CDR3 sequence (DNA): TGTGCCAGCAGCAGTTATCCTTCCTACTATGGCTACACCTTC. This codes for CASSSYPSYYGYTF.

This clonotype was counted only a few times. CDR3 bases: TGTGCCAGCAGCTTATCGGACCAACGAGGGGAGGAGCAGTACTTC. Its protein product is CASSLSDQRGEEQYF. The V call is TRBV7-2, the J call TRBJ2-7; D tentatively reads TRBD1 or TRBD2 (5 bases each). CDR1 SGHTA and CDR2 FQGNSA come from the germline V gene. Trimming stripped 2 bases from V and 7 bases from J, with 18 bases between. The CDR3 contains 15 residues.

This clonotype was detected only a few times. Sequence at one end of the junction differs from germline and may be a read error. This rearrangement joins TRBV30 to TRBJ2-1; maybe TRBD1 (6 bases). The germline V gene encodes CDR1 GTSNPN and CDR2 SVGIG (reference sequence). CDR3 size: 12 residues. The CDR3 DNA is TGTGCCTGGCCAGACGGGGACAACGAGCAGTTCTTC. Translated: CAWPDGDNEQFF.

The rearrangement uses TRBV10-3 and TRBJ1-1; D not resolved. V lost 3 bases and J 3 bases, leaving 11 bases between the germline ends. This CDR3 comprises 14 residues. Germline-derived CDR1 and CDR2 are ENHRY and SYGVKD. The CDR3 DNA reads TGTGCCATCAGTGAATTCCCAGGAGACACTGAAGCTTTCTTT. This sequence encodes CAISEFPGDTEAFF.

This clonotype turned up a few times. The chain has TRBV19 and TRBJ1-1, with D uncertain. Per the germline V gene, CDR1 is LNHDA and CDR2 is SQIVND (reference sequence). The CDR3 totals 13 residues. V was trimmed by 4 bases and J by 3 bases, leaving 9 bases between them. CDR3 nucleotide sequence: TGTGCCAGTAGTAAGGCCTGGGACACTGAAGCTTTCTTT. It yields the protein CASSKAWDTEAFF.

This clonotype showed up just a few times. The chain uses TRBV18 and TRBJ2-7; TRBD1 matches at 8 bases. In germline, CDR1 is KGHSH, CDR2 LQKENI. The CDR3 covers 13 residues. Trimming cost V 8 bases and J 3 bases; bases outside gene matches: 6. The CDR3 reads CASTGQAGYEQYF. CDR3 bases: TGTGCCAGCACGGGACAGGCGGGCTACGAGCAGTACTTC.

This clonotype was seen more than once but under ten times. The genes are TRBV4-1 and TRBJ2-3; TRBD2 matches 12 bases. The CDR3 runs to 20 residues. Germline V gene data show CDR1 as MGHRA and CDR2 as YSYEKL. The V and J ends lost 0 bases and 1 base, in that order; junction bases with no gene match: 11. The chain's CDR3 is CASSQDLGLAGGQGTDTQYF. The CDR3 coding sequence is TGCGCCAGCAGCCAAGATCTCGGTCTAGCGGGGGGGCAGGGCACAGATACGCAGTATTTT.

This clonotype has more than one count but fewer than ten. This chain uses TRBV7-6 with TRBJ1-1, with D maybe TRBD1 (6 bases). Trimming shortened V by 5 bases and J by 2 bases, and 15 bases separated the two germline ends. Germline V lookup: CDR1 SGHVS, CDR2 FNYEAQ. The CDR3 loop spans 15 amino acids. The CDR3 DNA is TGTGCCAGCAGCCCCCGGACAGAAAAAAACACTGAAGCTTTCTTT. Translating gives CASSPRTEKNTEAFF.

The chain carries TRBV15 and TRBJ2-1, with 11 bases identical to TRBD2. CDR3 length equals 19 residues. The germline V gene encodes CDR1 LNHNV and CDR2 YYDKDF (reference sequence). The J segment lost 4 bases and the V segment lost 0 bases, leaving 11 bases of the junction unmatched. The chain's CDR3 is CATSRDEGGGLAGYNEQFF. CDR3 in DNA: TGTGCCACCAGCAGAGATGAGGGTGGTGGACTAGCGGGTTACAATGAGCAGTTCTTC.

V usage is TRBV7-2 and J usage is TRBJ1-4; 9 bases match TRBD1. The CDR3 consists of 15 residues. V dropped 5 bases and J dropped 11; count of bases not matched to a gene: 12. The V gene's germline CDR1 is SGHTA and CDR2 FQGNSA. CDR3 region: CASSPQRTGAGKLFF. DNA for the CDR3: TGTGCCAGCAGCCCACAAAGGACAGGGGCGGGGAAACTGTTTTTT. Supplemented by reference TRBV7-2 and TRBJ1-4, the full variable domain reads GAGVSQSPSNKVTEKGKDVELRCDPISGHTALYWYRQSLGQGLEFLIYFQGNSAPDKSGLPSDRFSAERTGGSVSTLTIQRTQQEDSAVYLCASSPQRTGAGKLFFGSGTQLSVL.

V gene TRBV3-1 combines with J gene TRBJ1-6; 7 bases map to TRBD1. The junction had 4 bases not matched to a gene; V was cut back by 1 base and J by 7 bases. CDR1 LGHDT and CDR2 YNNKEL come from the germline V gene (reference sequence). CDR3 size: 15 residues. The CDR3 bases are TGTGCCAGCAGCCAAGGGGACAGTTCCAATTCACCCCTCCACTTT. Translated: CASSQGDSSNSPLHF.

Concerning this clonotype itself: One junction end does not reproduce the germline sequence, and a read error may be involved. The chain links TRBV4-2 to TRBJ2-5, with 9 bases lining up with TRBD2. The CDR3 has 16 residues. CDR1 is LGHNA and CDR2 is YNFKEQ in the germline V gene. The CDR3 loop is CARSPRLQRGEETQYF. The CDR3, as DNA: TGTGCCAGGAGCCCCCGGCTCCAGCGGGGGGAAGAGACCCAGTACTTC.

This clonotype turned up a few times. The chain carries TRBV7-8 and TRBJ1-5, with TRBD1 matching over 7 bases. The CDR3 loop spans 15 amino acids. After removal of 5 bases from V and 6 bases from J, the junction contained 10 bases not matched to a gene. CDR1 and CDR2 from the germline V gene are SGHVS and FQNEAQ. The CDR3 here is CASSQIEGAGQPQHF. The CDR3 coding sequence is TGTGCCAGCAGCCAAATTGAGGGGGCAGGTCAGCCCCAGCATTTT.

This clonotype was observed a few times. This chain connects TRBV7-3 to TRBJ2-3, with D perhaps assigned TRBD1 or TRBD2 (5 bases each). V was trimmed by 2 bases and J by 2 bases, leaving 14 bases between them. The CDR3 is 16 residues long. Germline V gives CDR1 SGHTA, CDR2 FQGTGA. The CDR3 loop is CASSLQAGRVTDTQYF. The DNA for the CDR3 is TGTGCCAGCAGCTTACAGGCAGGGAGAGTCACAGATACGCAGTATTTT.